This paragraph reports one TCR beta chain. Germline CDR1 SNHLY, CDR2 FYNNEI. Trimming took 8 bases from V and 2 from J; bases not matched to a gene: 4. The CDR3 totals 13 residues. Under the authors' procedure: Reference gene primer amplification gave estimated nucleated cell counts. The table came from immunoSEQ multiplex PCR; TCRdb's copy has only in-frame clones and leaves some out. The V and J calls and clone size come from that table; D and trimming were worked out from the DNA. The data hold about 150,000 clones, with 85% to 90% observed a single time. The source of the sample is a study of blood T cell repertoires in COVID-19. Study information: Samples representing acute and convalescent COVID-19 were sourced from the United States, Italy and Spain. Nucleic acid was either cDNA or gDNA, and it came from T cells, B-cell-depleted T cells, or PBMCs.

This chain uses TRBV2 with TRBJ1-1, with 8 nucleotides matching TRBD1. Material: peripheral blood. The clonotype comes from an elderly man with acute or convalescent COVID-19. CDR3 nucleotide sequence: TGTGCCAGCCGGACAGGGCTAAACACTGAAGCTTTCTTT. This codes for CASRTGLNTEAFF.